This TCR beta chain was captured by sequencing in a study of shared clonotypes between healthy human individuals. Study-wide points: Estimated richness values were generally larger in naive subsets than in memory subsets.

Germline loops: CDR1 LNHDA, CDR2 SQIVND (reference sequence). V lost 5 bases, J lost 4 bases, and 14 bases lay in between. This CDR3 comprises 15 residues. Genomic DNA per cell subset filled all wells of several immunoSEQ plates. Assay used: immunoSEQ multiplex PCR; TCRdb lists only in-frame clones, some missing. The sample records some 2,100,000 clones, almost 96% being singletons. Turning to this clone: Its antigen is unknown.

The chain joins TRBV19 to TRBJ2-2; no firm D call. This clonotype was obtained from a man between 18 and 35 years old in good health. Specimen: naive CD4+ T cells sorted from blood. The subset was: CD45RA+ positively selected. The CDR3 loop is CASSAIGLGTGELFF. Written as DNA, the CDR3 is TGTGCCAGTAGTGCGATCGGATTGGGCACCGGGGAGCTGTTTTTT.